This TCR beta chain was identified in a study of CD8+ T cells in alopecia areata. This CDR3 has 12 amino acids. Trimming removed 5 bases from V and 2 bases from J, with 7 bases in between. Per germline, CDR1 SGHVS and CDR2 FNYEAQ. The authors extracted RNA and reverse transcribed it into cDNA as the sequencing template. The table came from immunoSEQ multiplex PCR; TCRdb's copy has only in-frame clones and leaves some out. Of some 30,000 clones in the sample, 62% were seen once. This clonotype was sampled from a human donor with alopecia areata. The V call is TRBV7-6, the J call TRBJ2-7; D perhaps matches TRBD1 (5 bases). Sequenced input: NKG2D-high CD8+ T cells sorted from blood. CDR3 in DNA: TGTGCCAGCAGCCCAGGGCCCTACGAGCAGTACTTC. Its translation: CASSPGPYEQYF.